What follows describes a single T cell receptor beta chain. The antigen remains unidentified. The sample comes from a study of Tregs in tolerant kidney transplant recipients. Notes on the study in general: Validation in larger populations is needed because few patients were studied. No direct test of biological reproducibility was done here.

CD4+CD25+CD127- Tregs, CD4+CD25- non-Tregs, CD4 and CD8 cells were sorted. Before regulatory T cell sorting, thawed PBMCs rested overnight at 37°C in 200 IU/ml IL-2. Repertoires were generated with immunoSEQ multiplex PCR, while TCRdb's copy carries only in-frame clones and drops some. The data show roughly 45,000 clones, roughly 89% seen once. The CDR3 consists of 16 residues. V gave up 5 bases and J gave up 2 bases, with 19 bases separating them. Germline V gene sequence: CDR1 MNHEY, CDR2 SMNVEV (reference sequence). The rearrangement uses TRBV27 and TRBJ2-7; possible D gene TRBD2, 5 bases. Specimen: Tregs from blood. This clonotype originated in a human donor in good health. The CDR3 loop reads CASSPRGNFKTYEQYF. The CDR3 coding sequence is TGTGCCAGCAGTCCGCGAGGGAACTTCAAGACCTACGAGCAGTACTTC.